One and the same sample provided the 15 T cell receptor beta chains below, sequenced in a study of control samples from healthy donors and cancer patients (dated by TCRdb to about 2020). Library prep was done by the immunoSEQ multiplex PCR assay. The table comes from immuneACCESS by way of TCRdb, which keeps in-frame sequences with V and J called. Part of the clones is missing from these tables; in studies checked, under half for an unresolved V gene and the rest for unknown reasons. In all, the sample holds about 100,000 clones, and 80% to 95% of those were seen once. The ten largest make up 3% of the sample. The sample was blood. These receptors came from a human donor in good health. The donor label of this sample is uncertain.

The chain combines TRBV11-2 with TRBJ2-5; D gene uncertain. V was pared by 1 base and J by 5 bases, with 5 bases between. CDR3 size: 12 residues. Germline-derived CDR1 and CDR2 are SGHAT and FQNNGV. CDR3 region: CASSLVKETQYF. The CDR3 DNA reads TGTGCCAGCAGCTTAGTTAAGGAGACCCAGTACTTC.

CDR3 sequence: CASMRRGLRTEAFF. The CDR3 DNA is TGTGCCAGCATGAGGAGGGGATTGCGCACTGAAGCTTTCTTT. The chain links TRBV6-6 to TRBJ1-1, with a weak D call TRBD1 (5 bases). This CDR3 has 14 amino acids. Looked up from germline, CDR1 is MNHNY and CDR2 is SVGAGI (reference sequence). V was clipped by 7 bases and J by 4 bases, with 16 bases between them.

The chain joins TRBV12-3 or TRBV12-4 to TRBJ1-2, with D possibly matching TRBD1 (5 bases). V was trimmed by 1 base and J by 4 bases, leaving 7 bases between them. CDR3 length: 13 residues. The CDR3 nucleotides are TGTGCCAGCAGTTTAGGGACAAGCTATGGCTACACCTTC. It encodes CASSLGTSYGYTF.

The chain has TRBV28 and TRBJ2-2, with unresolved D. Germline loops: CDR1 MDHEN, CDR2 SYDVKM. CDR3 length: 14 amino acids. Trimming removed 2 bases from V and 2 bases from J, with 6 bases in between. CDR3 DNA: TGTGCCAGCAGTTTAATCGCAAACACCGGGGAGCTGTTTTTT. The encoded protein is CASSLIANTGELFF.

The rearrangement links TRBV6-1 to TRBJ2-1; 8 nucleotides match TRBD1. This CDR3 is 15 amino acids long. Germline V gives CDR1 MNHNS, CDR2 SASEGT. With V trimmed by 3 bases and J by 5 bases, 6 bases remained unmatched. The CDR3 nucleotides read TGTGCCAGCAGTGACAGGGGGCGACAGAACAATGAGCAGTTCTTC. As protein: CASSDRGRQNNEQFF.

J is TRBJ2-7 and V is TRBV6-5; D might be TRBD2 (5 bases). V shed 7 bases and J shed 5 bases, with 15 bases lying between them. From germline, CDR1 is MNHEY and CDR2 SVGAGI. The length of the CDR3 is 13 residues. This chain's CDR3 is CASMLAAVHEQYV. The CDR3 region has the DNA TGTGCCAGCATGCTAGCAGCTGTGCACGAGCAGTACGTC.

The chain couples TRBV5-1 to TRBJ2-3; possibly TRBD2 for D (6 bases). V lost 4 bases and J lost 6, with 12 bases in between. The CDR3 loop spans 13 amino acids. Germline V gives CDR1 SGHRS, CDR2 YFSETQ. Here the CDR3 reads CASSRVGSDTQYF. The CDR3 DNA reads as TGCGCCAGCAGCCGGGTCGGGAGCGATACGCAGTATTTT.

CDR3 DNA sequence: TGCGCCAGCAGAAAAGACGGACTGAACACCGGGGAGCTGTTTTTT. It codes for CASRKDGLNTGELFF. The chain has TRBV5-1 and TRBJ2-2; tentatively, D is TRBD2 (5 bases). V lost 5 bases to trimming and J lost 1 base, with 12 bases between them. Germline CDR1 reads SGHRS; CDR2 reads YFSETQ. This CDR3 has 15 residues.

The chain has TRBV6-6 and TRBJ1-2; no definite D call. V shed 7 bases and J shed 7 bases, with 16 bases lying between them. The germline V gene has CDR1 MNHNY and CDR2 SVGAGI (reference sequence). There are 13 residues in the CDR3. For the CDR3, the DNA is TGTGCCAGCACCGTAGACAAGTTCAGTGGCTACACCTTC. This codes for CASTVDKFSGYTF.

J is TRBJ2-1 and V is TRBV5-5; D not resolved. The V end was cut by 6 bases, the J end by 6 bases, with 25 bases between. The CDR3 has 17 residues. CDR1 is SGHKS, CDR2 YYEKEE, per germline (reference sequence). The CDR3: CASITLDDRLPVNEQFF. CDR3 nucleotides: TGTGCCAGCATCACTCTAGACGACCGGTTGCCCGTCAATGAGCAGTTCTTC.

The CDR3 DNA follows: TGTGCCAGTGAGGGGTGGGCAAAGGGGGCGGCCAATGAGCAGTTCTTC. Encoded protein: CASEGWAKGAANEQFF. The gene calls are TRBV19 and TRBJ2-1; TRBD1 matches at 7 bases. Trimming cost V 8 bases and J 6 bases; bases outside gene matches: 16. CDR1 is LNHDA, CDR2 SQIVND, per germline (reference sequence). The CDR3 covers 16 residues.

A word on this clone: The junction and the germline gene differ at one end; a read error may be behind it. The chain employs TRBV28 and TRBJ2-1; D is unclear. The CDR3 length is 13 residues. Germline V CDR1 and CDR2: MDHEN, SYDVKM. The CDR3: CASSLHSNNEQFF. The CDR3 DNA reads TGTGCCAGCAGTTTACACTCCAACAATGAGCAGTTCTTC.

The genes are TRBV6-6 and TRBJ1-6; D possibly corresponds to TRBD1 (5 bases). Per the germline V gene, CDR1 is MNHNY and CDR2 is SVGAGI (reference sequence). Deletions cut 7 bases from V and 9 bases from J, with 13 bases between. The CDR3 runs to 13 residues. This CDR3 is CASNRQSFSPLHF. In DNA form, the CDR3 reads TGTGCCAGCAACCGACAGTCTTTTTCACCCCTCCACTTT.

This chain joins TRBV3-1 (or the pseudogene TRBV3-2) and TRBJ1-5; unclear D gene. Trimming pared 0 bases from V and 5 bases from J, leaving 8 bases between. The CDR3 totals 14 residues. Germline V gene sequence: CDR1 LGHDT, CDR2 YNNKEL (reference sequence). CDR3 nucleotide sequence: TGTGCCAGCAGCCAAGATTCACGAGATCAGCCCCAGCATTTT. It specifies CASSQDSRDQPQHF.

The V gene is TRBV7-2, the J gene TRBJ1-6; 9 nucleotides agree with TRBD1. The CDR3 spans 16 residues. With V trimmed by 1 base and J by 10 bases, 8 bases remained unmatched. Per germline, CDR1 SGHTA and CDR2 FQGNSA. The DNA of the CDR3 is TGTGCCAGCAGCTTAGGGTGGACAGGGGAACAATCACCCCTCCACTTT. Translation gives CASSLGWTGEQSPLHF.